This T cell receptor (beta chain) was identified in a study of blood T cell repertoires in COVID-19. Overall study: The origin of the acute and convalescent COVID-19 samples was the United States, Italy and Spain. PBMCs, B-cell-depleted T cells, or T cells were the source of the cDNA or gDNA that made up the material.

Authors' methods: Amplifying reference gene primers gave estimates of nucleated cell counts. Method: immunoSEQ multiplex PCR; TCRdb's copy keeps in-frame clones and lacks some. The V and J calls and clone size are taken from that table; D and trimming were inferred from the DNA. The table shows approximately 110,000 clones, with around nine tenths occurring only once. This clone was seen more than once but under ten times. V lost 1 base, J lost 4 bases, and 13 bases lay in between. Germline values: CDR1 SGHVS, CDR2 FQNEAQ. CDR3 length equals 15 residues. The TCR was taken from a woman in her 70s who had recovered from COVID-19. The source material was peripheral blood. The chain couples TRBV7-8 to TRBJ1-2, with D uncertain. CDR3 bases: TGTGCCAGCAGCTTAGATGGCAGTCGGGGCTATGGCTACACCTTC. It yields the protein CASSLDGSRGYGYTF. Complete variable domain (other parts from reference TRBV7-8 and TRBJ1-2): GAGVSQSPRYKVAKRGQDVALRCDPISGHVSLFWYQQALGQGPEFLTYFQNEAQLDKSGLPSDRFFAERPEGSVSTLKIQRTQQEDSAVYLCASSLDGSRGYGYTFGSGTRLTVV.